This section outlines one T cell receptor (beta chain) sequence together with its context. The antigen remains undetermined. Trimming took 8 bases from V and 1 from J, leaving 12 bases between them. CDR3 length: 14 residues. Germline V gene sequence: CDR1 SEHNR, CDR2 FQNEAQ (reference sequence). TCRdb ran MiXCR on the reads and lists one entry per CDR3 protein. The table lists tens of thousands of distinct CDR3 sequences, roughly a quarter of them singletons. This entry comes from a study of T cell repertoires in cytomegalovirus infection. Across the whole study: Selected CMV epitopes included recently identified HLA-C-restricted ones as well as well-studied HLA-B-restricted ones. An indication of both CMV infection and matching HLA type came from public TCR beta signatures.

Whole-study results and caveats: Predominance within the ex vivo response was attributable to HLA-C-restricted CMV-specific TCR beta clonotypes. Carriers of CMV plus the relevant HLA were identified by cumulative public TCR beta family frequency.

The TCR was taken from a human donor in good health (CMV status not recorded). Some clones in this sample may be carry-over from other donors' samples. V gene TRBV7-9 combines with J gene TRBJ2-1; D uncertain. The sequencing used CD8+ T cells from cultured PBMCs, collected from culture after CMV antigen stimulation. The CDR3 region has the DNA TGTGCCAGCTCCGGCCAGCCTTCCTACAATGAGCAGTTCTTC. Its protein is CASSGQPSYNEQFF. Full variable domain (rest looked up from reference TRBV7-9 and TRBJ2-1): DTGVSQNPRHKITKRGQNVTFRCDPISEHNRLYWYRQTLGQGPEFLTYFQNEAQLEKSRLLSDRFSAERPKGSFSTLEIQRTEQGDSAMYLCASSGQPSYNEQFFGPGTRLTVL.